The 9 T cell receptor beta chains reported below all come from one sample, sequenced in a study of blood T cells in healthy people across ages. Primers used in a second PCR of roughly 7 to 12 cycles were a sample-barcoded 5' primer and a J-beta primer mix. TCRdb redid the calling of the 5' RACE reads with MiXCR, one entry per CDR3 protein. The sample records approximately 900,000 distinct CDR3 sequences, about 48% being singletons. The sequenced material came from blood. Receptor source: a man between 25 and 39 years old in good health.

The V gene is TRBV5-1, the J gene TRBJ2-3; 9 nucleotides match TRBD1. Trimming took 0 bases from V and 4 from J; bases not matched to a gene: 3. The CDR3 is made up of 15 amino acids. The germline CDR1 and CDR2 sequences are SGHRS and YFSETQ. The CDR3 sequence is CASSLGTGEPDTQYF. The DNA of the CDR3 is TGCGCCAGCAGCTTGGGGACAGGGGAACCAGATACGCAGTATTTT. The full variable domain, in which reference TRBV5-1 and TRBJ2-3 provide the parts outside the CDR3, is KAGVTQTPRYLIKTRGQQVTLSCSPISGHRSVSWYQQTPGQGLQFLFEYFSETQRNKGNFPGRFSGRQFSNSRSEMNVSTLELGDSALYLCASSLGTGEPDTQYFGPGTRLTVL.

CDR3 DNA: TGTGCCATCGGGGACCCTCGAAGCTACGAGCAGTACTTC. Translating it yields CAIGDPRSYEQYF. This sequence joins TRBV10-3 and TRBJ2-7; either TRBD1 or TRBD2 may fit D (5 bases each). V lost 8 bases and J 3 bases, leaving 14 bases between the germline ends. Germline V gene sequence: CDR1 ENHRY, CDR2 SYGVKD. This CDR3 is 13 amino acids long.

This chain joins TRBV5-1 and TRBJ2-3, with D tentatively TRBD2 (6 bases). Germline lookup yields CDR1 SGHRS and CDR2 YFSETQ. The CDR3 sequence is 15 residues long. V lost 7 bases, J lost 6 bases, and 21 bases lay in between. The CDR3 sequence: CASRLSGTPGDTQYF. DNA of the CDR3: TGCGCCAGCCGGCTTTCCGGGACTCCCGGGGATACGCAGTATTTT.

This clonotype was detected ten times or more. The gene calls are TRBV6-1 and TRBJ2-5; 9 positions match TRBD2. The CDR3 is 15 residues long. Germline V lookup: CDR1 MNHNS, CDR2 SASEGT. Trimming at V came to 2 bases and at J to 5 bases, leaving 6 bases not matched to a gene. CDR3 protein: CASSESASGAETQYF. CDR3 DNA: TGTGCCAGCAGTGAATCGGCTAGCGGGGCGGAGACCCAGTACTTC.

Notes on this clonotype: A read error may account for a junction end that differs from germline. The chain combines TRBV24-1 with TRBJ2-7, with D unclear. The CDR3 contains 13 residues. Germline V gene sequence: CDR1 KGHDR, CDR2 SFDVKD. The CDR3 loop is CATSPANSDEQYF. In DNA, the CDR3 is TGTGCCACCAGCCCAGCCAACTCCGACGAGCAGTACTTC.

The V and J genes are TRBV5-6 and TRBJ2-2; D perhaps matches TRBD1 (6 bases). CDR1 SGHDT and CDR2 YYEEEE come from the germline V gene. This CDR3 has 15 residues. Trimming removed 0 bases from V and 5 bases from J, with 11 bases in between. This chain's CDR3 is CASSLGSTGTGELFF. The CDR3 nucleotides read TGTGCCAGCAGCTTGGGCTCAACAGGGACCGGGGAGCTGTTTTTT.

The chain carries TRBV27 and TRBJ2-5; D perhaps matches TRBD1 (6 bases). Germline values: CDR1 MNHEY, CDR2 SMNVEV (reference sequence). V was pared by 6 bases and J by 6 bases, with 14 bases between. CDR3 size: 13 residues. The CDR3 sequence is CASSDIRGQTQYF. Written as DNA, the CDR3 is TGTGCCAGCAGCGACATCAGGGGTCAGACCCAGTACTTC.

V and J are TRBV28 and TRBJ2-5; D uncertain. Per germline, CDR1 MDHEN and CDR2 SYDVKM. The CDR3 has 13 residues. Trimming removed 8 bases at V and 1 base at J, with 11 bases between. The CDR3 coding sequence is TGTGCCAGCTACGAATCGGGCCAAGAGACCCAGTACTTC. Translation: CASYESGQETQYF.

This chain joins TRBV5-1 and TRBJ2-1; D is tentatively TRBD1 or TRBD2 (5 bases each). The CDR3 has 17 residues. Trimming left V 2 bases short and J 0 bases short, with 15 bases between. The germline gives CDR1 SGHRS, CDR2 YFSETQ. CDR3 sequence: CASSLPTSGSSYNEQFF. The CDR3 coding sequence is TGCGCCAGCAGCTTACCCACCTCAGGGAGCTCCTACAATGAGCAGTTCTTC.